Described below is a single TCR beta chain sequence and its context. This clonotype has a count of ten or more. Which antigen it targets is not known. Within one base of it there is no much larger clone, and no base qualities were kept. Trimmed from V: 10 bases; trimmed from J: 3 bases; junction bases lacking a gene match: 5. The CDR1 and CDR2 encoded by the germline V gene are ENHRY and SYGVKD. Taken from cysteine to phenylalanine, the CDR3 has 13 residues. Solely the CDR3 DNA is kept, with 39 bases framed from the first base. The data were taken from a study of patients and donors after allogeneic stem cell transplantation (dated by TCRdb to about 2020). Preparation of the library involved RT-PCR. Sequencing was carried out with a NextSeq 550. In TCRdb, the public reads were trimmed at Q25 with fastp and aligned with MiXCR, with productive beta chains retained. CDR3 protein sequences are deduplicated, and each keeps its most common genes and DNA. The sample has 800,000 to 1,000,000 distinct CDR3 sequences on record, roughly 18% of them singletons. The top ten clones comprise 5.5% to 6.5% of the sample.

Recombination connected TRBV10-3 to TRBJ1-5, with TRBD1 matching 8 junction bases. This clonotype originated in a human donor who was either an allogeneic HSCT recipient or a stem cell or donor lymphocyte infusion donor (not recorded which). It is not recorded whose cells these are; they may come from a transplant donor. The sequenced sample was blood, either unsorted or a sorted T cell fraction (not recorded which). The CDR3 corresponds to CATTGGVNQPQHF. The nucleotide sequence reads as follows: TGTGCCACTACAGGGGGAGTCAATCAGCCCCAGCATTTT.